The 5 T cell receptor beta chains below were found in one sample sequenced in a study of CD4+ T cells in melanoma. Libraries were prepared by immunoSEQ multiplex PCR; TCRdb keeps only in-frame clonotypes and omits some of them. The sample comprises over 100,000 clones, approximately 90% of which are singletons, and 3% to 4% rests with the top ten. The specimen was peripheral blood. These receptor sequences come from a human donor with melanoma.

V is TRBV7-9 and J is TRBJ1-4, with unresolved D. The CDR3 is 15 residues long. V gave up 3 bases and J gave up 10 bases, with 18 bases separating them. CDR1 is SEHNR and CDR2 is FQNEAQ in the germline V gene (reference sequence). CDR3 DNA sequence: TGTGCCAGCAGCTTCCCCAGCAGTGGAACTTCAAAACTGTTTTTT. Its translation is CASSFPSSGTSKLFF.

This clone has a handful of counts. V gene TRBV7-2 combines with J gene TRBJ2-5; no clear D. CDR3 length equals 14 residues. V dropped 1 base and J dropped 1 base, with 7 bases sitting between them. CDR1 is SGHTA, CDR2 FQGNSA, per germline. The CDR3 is CASSLVGLQETQYF. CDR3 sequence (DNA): TGTGCCAGCAGCTTAGTAGGGCTCCAAGAGACCCAGTACTTC.

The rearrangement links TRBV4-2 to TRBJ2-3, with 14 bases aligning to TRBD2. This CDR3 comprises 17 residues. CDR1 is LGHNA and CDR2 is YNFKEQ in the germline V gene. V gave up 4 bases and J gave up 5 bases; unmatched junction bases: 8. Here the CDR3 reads CASSPGLAGVLGDTQYF. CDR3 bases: TGTGCCAGCAGCCCGGGACTAGCGGGAGTTCTGGGAGATACGCAGTATTTT.

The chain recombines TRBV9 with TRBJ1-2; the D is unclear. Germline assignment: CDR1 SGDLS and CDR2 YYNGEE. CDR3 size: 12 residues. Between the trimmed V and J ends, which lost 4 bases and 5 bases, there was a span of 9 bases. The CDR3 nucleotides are TGTGCCAGCAGCCATTCCCTTTATGGCTACACCTTC. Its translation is CASSHSLYGYTF. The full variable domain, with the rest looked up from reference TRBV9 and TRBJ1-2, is DSGVTQTPKHLITATGQRVTLRCSPRSGDLSVYWYQQSLDQGLQFLIQYYNGEERAKGNILERFSAQQFPDLHSELNLSSLELGDSALYFCASSHSLYGYTFGSGTRLTVV.

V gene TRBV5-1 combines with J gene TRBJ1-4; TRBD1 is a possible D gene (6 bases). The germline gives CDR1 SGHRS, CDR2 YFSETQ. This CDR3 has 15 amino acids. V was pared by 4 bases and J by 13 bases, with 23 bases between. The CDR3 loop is CASSPVPRDTRGLFF. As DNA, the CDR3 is TGCGCCAGCAGCCCCGTCCCTCGGGACACCAGGGGACTGTTTTTT.